Listed below are T cell receptor beta chains from one sample, sequenced in a study of Graves' ophthalmopathy and Graves' hyperthyroidism. TCRdb reanalysed the multiplex PCR reads using MiXCR and keeps one entry per CDR3 protein. The top ten hold roughly 1.5% of the sample, which has about 400,000 distinct CDR3 sequences, approximately 16% seen once. Sequencing used peripheral blood. The receptors were gathered from a woman younger than 30 with Graves' ophthalmopathy. The CDR3 runs from the conserved cysteine through the conserved F or W. Fields, in order: clone size, J gene, V gene, D gene, CDR3 protein, CDR3 DNA. The D gene is left open where the match is weak. Size is omitted from some rows. Given values are once, few, many or a class for expanded clones.

>many|TRBJ1-1|TRBV6-5|-
CASTRQGLGTEAFF
TGTGCCAGCACCCGGCAGGGTCTTGGGACTGAAGCTTTCTTT
>many|TRBJ2-7|TRBV3-1|-
CASSREAGEQYF
TGTGCCAGCAGTCGCGAGGCTGGCGAGCAGTACTTC
>-|TRBJ1-1|TRBV6-5|-
CASSSDTGIEAFF
TGTGCCAGCAGTTCCGATACCGGGATTGAAGCTTTCTTT
>-|TRBJ2-7|TRBV5-1|TRBD2
CASSWGLAGESSYEQYF
TGCGCCAGCAGCTGGGGACTAGCGGGAGAAAGCTCCTACGAGCAGTACTTC
>few|TRBJ2-5|TRBV27|-
CASSRTLLGETQYF
TGTGCCAGCAGTAGGACGCTACTCGGGGAGACCCAGTACTTC
>many|TRBJ2-3|TRBV12-3/TRBV12-4|TRBD1
CASSPWTGTDTQYF
TGTGCCAGCAGTCCATGGACAGGGACAGATACGCAGTATTTT
>-|TRBJ2-5|TRBV6-2/TRBV6-3|TRBD2
CASSSVIAGDQETQYF
TGTGCCAGCAGTTCCGTCATAGCGGGGGACCAAGAGACCCAGTACTTC
>many|TRBJ1-5|TRBV6-1|-
CASRAGAYNQPQHF
TGTGCCAGCAGAGCAGGGGCCTACAATCAGCCCCAGCATTTT
>many|TRBJ2-7|TRBV7-2|TRBD2
CASSLVGREKQYF
TGTGCCAGCAGCTTAGTCGGGCGGGAGAAACAGTACTTC
>many|TRBJ1-2|TRBV6-1|-
CASSGPSGTLYGYTF
TGTGCCAGCAGTGGACCTTCGGGGACACTCTATGGCTACACCTTC
>-|TRBJ1-1|TRBV15|-
CATSRLGTGNTEAFF
TGTGCCACCAGCAGACTTGGAACGGGGAACACTGAAGCTTTCTTT
>many|TRBJ1-1|TRBV24-1|-
CATSDHGSTEAFF
TGTGCCACCAGTGACCATGGGTCCACTGAAGCTTTCTTT
>many|TRBJ1-1|TRBV10-3|-
CAISESTAEAFF
TGTGCCATCAGTGAGTCGACCGCTGAAGCTTTCTTT
>many|TRBJ1-5|TRBV30|TRBD1
CAWSEGTGVRGPQHF
TGTGCCTGGAGTGAAGGGACAGGGGTGAGGGGGCCCCAGCATTTT
>many|TRBJ2-1|TRBV19|-
CASSWGTYNEQFF
TGTGCCAGTAGTTGGGGCACCTACAATGAGCAGTTCTTC
>many|TRBJ2-5|TRBV7-3|TRBD2
CASSRTSGGAETQYF
TGTGCCAGCAGCCGGACTAGCGGGGGGGCAGAGACCCAGTACTTC
>many|TRBJ2-2|TRBV30|-
CAWSSGEGAGELFF
TGTGCCTGGAGTTCCGGGGAGGGGGCCGGGGAGCTGTTTTTT
>-|TRBJ1-1|TRBV12-3/TRBV12-4|-
CASKLGQWGEAFF
TGTGCCAGCAAGCTCGGACAGTGGGGGGAAGCTTTCTTT
>many|TRBJ2-7|TRBV30|TRBD2
CAWSGEGDEQYF
TGTGCCTGGAGTGGGGAGGGAGACGAGCAGTACTTC
>many|TRBJ1-1|TRBV5-1|TRBD1
CASSTNTQGAEAFF
TGCGCCAGCAGCACCAACACGCAGGGGGCTGAAGCTTTCTTT
>many|TRBJ2-7|TRBV6-5|-
CASSPQALVYEQYF
TGTGCCAGCAGTCCCCAGGCCCTCGTTTACGAGCAGTACTTC
>many|TRBJ1-2|TRBV12-5|-
CASGLNRVLYGYTF
TGTGCTAGTGGTTTGAACAGGGTACTCTATGGCTACACCTTC
>many|TRBJ1-2|TRBV9|TRBD1
CASSVAHRGQGGYTF
TGTGCCAGCAGCGTAGCTCACAGGGGGCAAGGTGGCTACACCTTC
>many|TRBJ1-6|TRBV5-1|-
CASSLEPNSPLHF
TGCGCCAGCAGCTTGGAGCCAAATTCACCCCTCCACTTT
>many|TRBJ2-2|TRBV28|-
CASSLSPRWYGAGELFF
TGTGCCAGCAGTTTATCCCCTAGGTGGTATGGCGCCGGGGAGCTGTTTTTT
>few|TRBJ1-2|TRBV6-1|-
CASSEVANGYTF
TGTGCCAGCAGTGAAGTAGCAAATGGCTACACCTTC
>many|TRBJ1-5|TRBV20-1|TRBD1
CSATPAGGYQPQHF
TGCAGTGCTACCCCGGCAGGGGGCTATCAGCCCCAGCATTTT
>few|TRBJ1-1|TRBV29-1|TRBD1
CSVWDRNTEAFF
TGCAGCGTTTGGGACAGGAACACTGAAGCTTTCTTT
>many|TRBJ2-2|TRBV20-1|-
CSAPNTGELFF
TGCAGTGCTCCTAACACCGGGGAGCTGTTTTTT
>many|TRBJ1-1|TRBV29-1|-
CSAPLGDGEAFF
TGCAGCGCTCCTCTTGGTGACGGTGAAGCTTTCTTT
>-|TRBJ2-5|TRBV6-1|TRBD1
CASSETGKAQETQYF
TGTGCCAGCAGCGAGACAGGGAAGGCCCAAGAGACCCAGTACTTC
>-|TRBJ2-5|TRBV29-1|TRBD1
CSVAVRDRQETQYF
TGCAGCGTTGCTGTCCGGGACAGACAAGAGACCCAGTACTTC
>few|TRBJ2-5|TRBV9|-
CASSPRGVQETQYF
TGTGCCAGCAGCCCGAGGGGGGTACAGGAGACCCAGTACTTC
>once|TRBJ2-7|TRBV29-1|-
CSVVRGSQSYEQYF
TGCAGCGTGGTTAGGGGGTCCCAAAGCTACGAGCAGTACTTC
>many|TRBJ1-5|TRBV28|-
CASSLSERASPQHF
TGTGCCAGCAGCCTTTCTGAACGGGCCTCGCCCCAGCATTTT
>many|TRBJ2-7|TRBV28|TRBD2
CASTLPLAGGSYEQYF
TGTGCCAGCACCCTACCTCTAGCGGGAGGATCCTACGAGCAGTACTTC
>many|TRBJ2-7|TRBV2|-
CASSEARNSYEQYF
TGTGCCAGCAGTGAGGCACGGAACTCCTACGAGCAGTACTTC
>many|TRBJ2-6|TRBV14|TRBD2
CASRRSGGTSEGANVLTF
TGTGCCAGCAGACGAAGCGGGGGGACCTCTGAAGGGGCCAACGTCCTGACTTTC
>many|TRBJ1-2|TRBV5-1|-
CASSLEGGSLRYGYTF
TGCGCCAGCAGCTTGGAGGGGGGCTCACTACGCTATGGCTACACCTTC
>many|TRBJ2-7|TRBV20-1|-
CSASQADSTRQYF
TGCAGTGCCTCACAGGCCGATTCTACGAGGCAGTACTTC
>once|TRBJ1-5|TRBV6-1|-
CASSLLRAFNQPQHF
TGTGCCAGCAGTCTGCTCCGGGCATTCAATCAGCCCCAGCATTTT
>many|TRBJ1-2|TRBV20-1|TRBD1
CSVSGRDRVILVDGYTF
TGCAGTGTATCCGGACGGGACAGGGTGATTTTAGTGGATGGCTACACCTTC
>many|TRBJ1-2|TRBV28|-
CASRGATLGGYTF
TGTGCCAGCAGGGGGGCAACGCTTGGGGGCTACACCTTC
>many|TRBJ2-7|TRBV7-2|-
CASSLAAPLYEQYF
TGTGCCAGCAGCTTAGCTGCCCCCCTCTACGAGCAGTACTTC